This T cell receptor beta chain stems from a study of CD8+ T cells in alopecia areata. The study, taken as a whole, reports: Lesional tissue from the scalp (especially in alopecia totalis/universalis) showed higher clonality than normal scalp. In scalp and blood during tofacitinib, many expanded lesional clones persisted. Among the top 100, expanded CD8+ clones, as well as scalp clonality, were significantly decreased by tofacitinib.

About this clone: Its antigen is undetermined.

The CDR3 runs to 14 residues. Germline V gene sequence: CDR1 LNHDA, CDR2 SQIVND (reference sequence). V dropped 3 bases and J dropped 7 bases, with 15 bases sitting between them. Sequencing templates came from extracted RNA that was reverse transcribed into cDNA. Sequenced by immunoSEQ multiplex PCR; TCRdb stores in-frame clones only, minus some. The sample consists of 110,000 or so clones, 56% of them appearing once. The treatment denotes: oral pan-JAK inhibitor, 5-10 mg twice daily. Sequencing was performed on CD4+ T cells sorted from blood, taken at week 24, from a patient treated with tofacitinib. The V and J genes are TRBV19 and TRBJ2-5; no definite D call. The TCR comes from a human donor with alopecia areata. CDR3 bases: TGTGCCAGTAGTATGGTGGAGACTTGGGCGACCCAGTACTTC. This codes for CASSMVETWATQYF.